Below, 4 T cell receptor beta chains from the same sample are listed, as sequenced in a study of blood T cell repertoires in COVID-19 (dated by TCRdb to about 2020). Receptor libraries were prepared by the immunoSEQ multiplex PCR assay. Drawn from immuneACCESS, this table holds only the in-frame rearrangements with V and J called that TCRdb kept. Clones are partly lost; checked studies trace under half to an unresolved V gene and leave the rest unexplained. This sample comprises under 500,000 clones, around 89% of them detected only once. The ten largest clones capture about 1.1% of the sample. The specimen was PBMCs or T cells enriched from blood (not recorded which). Receptors were obtained from a man under 40 who had recovered from COVID-19.

The V and J genes are TRBV2 and TRBJ1-4, with 7 positions matching TRBD1. From germline, CDR1 is SNHLY and CDR2 FYNNEI. CDR3 length equals 16 residues. Trimming took 7 bases from V and 3 from J; bases not matched to a gene: 11. CDR3 amino acids: CASNIQGTAANEKLFF. DNA of the CDR3: TGTGCCAGCAATATACAGGGGACGGCGGCTAATGAAAAACTGTTTTTT.

The chain combines TRBV19 with TRBJ1-2; D is unclear. The V gene lost 1 base and the J gene lost 1 base, with 7 bases spanning the gap. The CDR3 extends over 14 amino acids. Germline assignment: CDR1 LNHDA and CDR2 SQIVND (reference sequence). DNA of the CDR3: TGTGCCAGTAGTATAGGTGGCAGTAACTATGGCTACACCTTC. Protein sequence: CASSIGGSNYGYTF. The entire variable domain, with the rest obtained from reference TRBV19 and TRBJ1-2, is as follows: DGGITQSPKYLFRKEGQNVTLSCEQNLNHDAMYWYRQDPGQGLRLIYYSQIVNDFQKGDIAEGYSVSREKKESFPLTVTSAQKNPTAFYLCASSIGGSNYGYTFGSGTRLTVV.

This clone occurred once. V gene TRBV6-5 combines with J gene TRBJ1-1; a possible D gene is TRBD1 (5 bases). The CDR3 runs 15 residues. The V and J ends lost 0 bases and 6 bases respectively, with 14 bases between them. Per the germline V gene, CDR1 is MNHEY and CDR2 is SVGAGI. CDR3 in DNA: TGTGCCAGCAGTTACTCGGGCAGGGCCCAACCTGAAGCTTTCTTT. It translates to CASSYSGRAQPEAFF.

The DNA of the CDR3 is TGCGCCAGCAGAAGAATTGGCGGGGCGATGCGATCAAAAGGTGAAAAACTGTTTTTT. Protein: CASRRIGGAMRSKGEKLFF. The chain uses TRBV5-1 and TRBJ1-4; D is perhaps TRBD1 (5 bases). The germline CDR1 and CDR2 sequences are SGHRS and YFSETQ. The V gene lost 5 bases and the J gene lost 7 bases, with 30 bases spanning the gap. The CDR3 covers 19 residues.